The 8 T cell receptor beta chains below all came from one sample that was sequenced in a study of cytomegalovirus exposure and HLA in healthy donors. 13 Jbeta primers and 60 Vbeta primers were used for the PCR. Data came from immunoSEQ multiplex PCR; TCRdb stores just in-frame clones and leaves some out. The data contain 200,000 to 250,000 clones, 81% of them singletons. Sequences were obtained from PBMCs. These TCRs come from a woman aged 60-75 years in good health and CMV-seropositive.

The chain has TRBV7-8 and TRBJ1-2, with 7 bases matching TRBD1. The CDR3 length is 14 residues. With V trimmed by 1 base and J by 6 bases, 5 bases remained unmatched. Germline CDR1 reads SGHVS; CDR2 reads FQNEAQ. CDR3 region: CASSLGQGVDGYTF. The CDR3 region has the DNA TGTGCCAGCAGCTTAGGGCAGGGGGTAGATGGCTACACCTTC.

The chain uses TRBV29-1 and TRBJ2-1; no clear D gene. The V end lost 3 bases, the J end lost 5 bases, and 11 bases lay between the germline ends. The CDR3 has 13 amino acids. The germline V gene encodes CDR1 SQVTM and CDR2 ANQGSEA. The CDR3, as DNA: TGCAGCGTTGAGATGCAGGTCCACAATGAGCAGTTCTTC. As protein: CSVEMQVHNEQFF.

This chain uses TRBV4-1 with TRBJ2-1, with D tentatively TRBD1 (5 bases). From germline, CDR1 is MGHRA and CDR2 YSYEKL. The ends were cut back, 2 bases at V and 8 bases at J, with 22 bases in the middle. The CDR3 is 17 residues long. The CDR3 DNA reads TGCGCCAGCAGCCAACCTATGGGGCTCTTGTCGTCGGATGAGCAGTTCTTC. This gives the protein CASSQPMGLLSSDEQFF.

CDR3 DNA sequence: TGTGCCAGCAGTTTTTCGGGCCGGGACAGTCCCTACGAGCAGTACTTC. This sequence encodes CASSFSGRDSPYEQYF. V is TRBV28 and J is TRBJ2-7; 7 bases match TRBD1. Per the germline V gene, CDR1 is MDHEN and CDR2 is SYDVKM. V lost 3 bases and J lost 2; bases outside the gene matches: 10. The CDR3 has 16 residues.

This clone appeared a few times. The CDR3 DNA is TGCGCCAGCAGCGCGGGACAGAGCAATCAGCCCCAGCATTTT. Protein: CASSAGQSNQPQHF. V and J are TRBV5-1 and TRBJ1-5, with 7 bases aligning to TRBD1. The junction had 2 bases not matched to a gene; V was cut back by 4 bases and J by 1 base. CDR1 and CDR2 (germline): SGHRS, YFSETQ. The CDR3 length is 14 residues.

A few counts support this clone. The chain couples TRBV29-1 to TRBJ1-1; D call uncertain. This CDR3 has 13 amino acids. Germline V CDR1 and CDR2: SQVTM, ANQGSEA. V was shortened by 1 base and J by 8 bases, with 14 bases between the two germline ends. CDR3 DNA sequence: TGCAGCGTTGAAGCCCGGTTTTTTCCCGAAGCTTTCTTT. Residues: CSVEARFFPEAFF.

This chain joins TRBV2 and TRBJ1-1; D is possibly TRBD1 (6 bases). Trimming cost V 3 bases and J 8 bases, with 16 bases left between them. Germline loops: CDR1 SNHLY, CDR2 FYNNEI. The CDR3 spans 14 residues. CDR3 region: CASSDVHGTKEAFF. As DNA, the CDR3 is TGTGCCAGCAGTGATGTCCACGGGACAAAAGAAGCTTTCTTT.

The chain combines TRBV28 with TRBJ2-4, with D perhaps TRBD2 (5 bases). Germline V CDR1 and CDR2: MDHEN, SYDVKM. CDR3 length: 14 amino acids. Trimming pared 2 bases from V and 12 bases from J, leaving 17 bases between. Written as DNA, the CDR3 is TGTGCCAGCAGTTTAGGCAGCAGGAGGTCCCCTCAGTACTTC. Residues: CASSLGSRRSPQYF. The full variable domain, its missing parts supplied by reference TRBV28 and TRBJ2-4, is DVKVTQSSRYLVKRTGEKVFLECVQDMDHENMFWYRQDPGLGLRLIYFSYDVKMKEKGDIPEGYSVSREKKERFSLILESASTNQTSMYLCASSLGSRRSPQYFGAGTRLSVL.